The 20 T cell receptor beta chains in this list originate from one sample, sequenced in a study of shared clonotypes between healthy human individuals. Clones were sequenced by immunoSEQ multiplex PCR, and TCRdb holds only the in-frame ones, with some missing. The table shows approximately 1,500,000 clones, with around 97% occurring only once. Sequencing used naive CD4+ T cells sorted from blood. Subset denoted: CD45RA+ positively selected. All receptors derive from a man younger than 40 in good health.

This clone was recorded only once. This chain links TRBV5-1 with TRBJ2-1, with a tentative D call TRBD1 (6 bases). Germline V gene lookup returns CDR1 SGHRS and CDR2 YFSETQ. Trimming took off 1 base at V and 7 bases at J, with 12 bases between the two ends. This CDR3 region has 14 residues. CDR3 nucleotides: TGCGCCAGCAGCTTGTTGGACAGAACAAATGAGCAGTTCTTC. This gives the protein CASSLLDRTNEQFF.

The CDR3 sequence: CASSRENPGTRGEAFF. Here the CDR3 DNA reads TGTGCCAGCAGCCGAGAGAACCCAGGCACCCGAGGTGAAGCTTTCTTT. V and J are TRBV2 and TRBJ1-1, with D unclear. The CDR3 covers 16 residues. Germline assignment: CDR1 SNHLY and CDR2 FYNNEI. Trimming cost V 6 bases and J 7 bases, with 24 bases left between them.

This chain joins TRBV15 and TRBJ2-3, with D hard to call. Germline lookup yields CDR1 LNHNV and CDR2 YYDKDF (reference sequence). V was trimmed by 0 bases and J by 4 bases, leaving 11 bases between them. The CDR3 spans 15 residues. The CDR3 reads CATSRDRGMADTQYF. The CDR3 coding sequence is TGTGCCACCAGCAGAGATCGCGGAATGGCAGATACGCAGTATTTT.

V usage is TRBV4-3 and J usage is TRBJ1-4; D ambiguous. CDR1 LGHNA and CDR2 YSLEER come from the germline V gene. V shed 0 bases and J shed 0 bases, with 11 bases lying between them. The CDR3 runs 17 residues. The CDR3 DNA sequence: TGCGCCAGCAGCCAAGATAGGACTTTTGCAACTAATGAAAAACTGTTTTTT. It is translated as CASSQDRTFATNEKLFF.

The chain joins TRBV2 to TRBJ1-5, with D hard to call. CDR1 is SNHLY, CDR2 FYNNEI, per germline. Trimming left V 2 bases short and J 2 bases short, with 19 bases between. The CDR3 length is 18 residues. This chain's CDR3 is CASSEWAHGSLGNQPQHF. CDR3 nucleotide sequence: TGTGCCAGCAGTGAATGGGCCCATGGCTCCCTAGGCAATCAGCCCCAGCATTTT.

The chain couples TRBV5-1 to TRBJ2-5; TRBD1 or TRBD2 may be the D gene (5 bases each). This CDR3 has 15 amino acids. Germline lookup yields CDR1 SGHRS and CDR2 YFSETQ. V was shortened by 0 bases and J by 5 bases, with 14 bases between the two germline ends. The CDR3, as DNA: TGCGCCAGCAGCTTGGAGGCAGGGTGGAGGGAGACCCAGTACTTC. Its protein is CASSLEAGWRETQYF.

For this clone: Other DNA sequences of this sample code for an identical CDR3. The gene calls are TRBV18 and TRBJ2-2; D call uncertain. Looked up from germline, CDR1 is KGHSH and CDR2 is LQKENI. CDR3 length: 14 amino acids. V was clipped by 3 bases and J by 1 base, with 6 bases between them. CDR3 coding DNA: TGTGCCAGCTCACCGTCCCAGAACACCGGGGAGCTGTTTTTT. This gives the protein CASSPSQNTGELFF.

The V and J genes are TRBV19 and TRBJ1-5; 9 bases agree with TRBD1. The CDR3 extends over 15 amino acids. The junction had 8 bases not matched to a gene; V was cut back by 4 bases and J by 7 bases. The germline gives CDR1 LNHDA, CDR2 SQIVND (reference sequence). The CDR3 is CASSTTGGAGQPQHF. DNA of the CDR3: TGTGCCAGTAGTACAACAGGGGGCGCAGGGCAGCCCCAGCATTTT.

The rearrangement uses TRBV18 and TRBJ1-1; D perhaps matches TRBD1 (5 bases). From germline, CDR1 is KGHSH and CDR2 LQKENI. V shed 5 bases and J shed 4 bases, with 8 bases lying between them. The CDR3 loop spans 12 amino acids. CDR3 protein: CASSTRGTEAFF. The CDR3 DNA follows: TGTGCCAGCTCAACGAGGGGCACTGAAGCTTTCTTT.

The rearrangement joins TRBV18 to TRBJ2-3; D is unclear. Trimming took off 2 bases at V and 2 bases at J, with 5 bases between the two ends. This CDR3 has 13 amino acids. The V gene's germline CDR1 is KGHSH and CDR2 LQKENI. The CDR3 nucleotides are TGTGCCAGCTCACCAACCAACACAGATACGCAGTATTTT. It specifies CASSPTNTDTQYF. The full variable domain, with the rest looked up from reference TRBV18 and TRBJ2-3, is NAGVMQNPRHLVRRRGQEARLRCSPMKGHSHVYWYRQLPEEGLKFMVYLQKENIIDESGMPKERFSAEFPKEGPSILRIQQVVRGDSAAYFCASSPTNTDTQYFGPGTRLTVL.

This chain connects TRBV6-5 to TRBJ2-3, with D perhaps matching TRBD2 (6 bases). This CDR3 is built from 16 residues. Germline V gene lookup returns CDR1 MNHEY and CDR2 SVGAGI. V gave up 2 bases and J gave up 4 bases, with 16 bases separating them. The CDR3, as DNA: TGTGCCAGCAGTTACGGGACTCCAACTCGCGCAGATACGCAGTATTTT. Protein sequence: CASSYGTPTRADTQYF.

This clone was counted only a few times. The same CDR3 arises from other DNA sequences in this sample as well. The rearrangement uses TRBV5-1 and TRBJ2-5; D is perhaps TRBD1 or TRBD2 (5 bases each). Trimming shortened V by 2 bases and J by 5 bases, and 7 bases separated the two germline ends. Germline loops: CDR1 SGHRS, CDR2 YFSETQ. This CDR3 is 12 amino acids long. CDR3 amino acids: CASSFEGETQYF. DNA for the CDR3: TGCGCCAGCAGCTTTGAGGGGGAGACCCAGTACTTC.

The V gene is TRBV1, the J gene TRBJ1-5. TRBV1 is an annotated pseudogene. This CDR3 has 18 residues. CDR3 region: CTSSQPVDGILSNQPQHF. The CDR3 nucleotides read TGCACCAGCAGCCAACCCGTCGACGGAATACTTAGCAATCAGCCCCAGCATTTT.

V and J are TRBV2 and TRBJ2-6; D might be TRBD2 (5 bases). Germline CDR1 and CDR2: SNHLY and FYNNEI. Trimming cost V 4 bases and J 0 bases, with 13 bases left between them. The CDR3 has 17 residues. CDR3 residues: CASSVGGRNSGANVLTF. DNA of the CDR3: TGTGCCAGCAGTGTAGGAGGCCGCAACTCTGGGGCCAACGTCCTGACTTTC.

The J gene is TRBJ2-3, the V gene TRBV7-2; D may match TRBD1 or TRBD2 (7 bases each). Germline V gene data show CDR1 as SGHTA and CDR2 as FQGNSA. V lost 0 bases, J lost 4 bases, and 11 bases lay in between. This CDR3 region has 15 residues. CDR3 DNA sequence: TGTGCCAGCAGCTTAGCGGGAGGGGGCTCAGATACGCAGTATTTT. Protein: CASSLAGGGSDTQYF.

J is TRBJ2-1 and V is TRBV5-1; either TRBD1 or TRBD2 may fit D (5 bases each). The V gene's germline CDR1 is SGHRS and CDR2 YFSETQ. CDR3 length: 17 amino acids. V shed 1 base and J shed 5 bases, with 19 bases lying between them. The CDR3 nucleotides read TGCGCCAGCAGCTTGTTTATGGGGGATAGAATCAACAATGAGCAGTTCTTC. This encodes CASSLFMGDRINNEQFF.

In the case of this clone: One end of the junction is discordant with germline, which a read error may explain. Distinct nucleotide sequences in the sample also encode this CDR3. CDR3 coding DNA: TGTGCCAGCAGCTTAGGGACAGGAAACACCGGGGAGTTGTTTTTT. As protein: CASSLGTGNTGELFF. The chain carries TRBV11-2 and TRBJ2-2, with 7 bases aligning to TRBD1. In germline, CDR1 is SGHAT, CDR2 FQNNGV. The CDR3 sequence is 15 residues long. Supplemented by reference TRBV11-2 and TRBJ2-2, the full variable domain reads EAGVAQSPRYKIIEKRQSVAFWCNPISGHATLYWYQQILGQGPKLLIQFQNNGVVDDSQLPKDRFSAERLKGVDSTLKIQPAKLEDSAVYLCASSLGTGNTGELFFGEGSRLTVL.

This clone was observed a single time. This chain joins TRBV6-1 and TRBJ1-1; D is perhaps TRBD1 (5 bases). The V end was cut by 6 bases, the J end by 1 base, with 12 bases between. The CDR3 is made up of 14 amino acids. Germline CDR1 reads MNHNS; CDR2 reads SASEGT. CDR3 loop: CASSSSGGNTEAFF. The CDR3 DNA reads as TGTGCCAGCAGCTCCTCGGGGGGGAACACTGAAGCTTTCTTT.

The chain combines TRBV5-1 with TRBJ2-3, with D possibly matching TRBD2 (5 bases). CDR1 SGHRS and CDR2 YFSETQ come from the germline V gene. Trimming took 0 bases from V and 2 from J, leaving 16 bases between them. This CDR3 has 17 amino acids. In DNA, the CDR3 is TGCGCCAGCAGCTTGGGAGGGCTGCTAGCCCTCACAGATACGCAGTATTTT. Translating it yields CASSLGGLLALTDTQYF.

The chain combines TRBV6-1 with TRBJ2-3; D is possibly TRBD2 (6 bases). The V gene's germline CDR1 is MNHNS and CDR2 SASEGT. With 3 bases removed from V and 7 bases from J, the gap between germline ends came to 11 bases. The CDR3 has 13 residues. In DNA, the CDR3 is TGTGCCAGCAGTGAGAACGGGGGTAATACGCAGTATTTT. This gives the protein CASSENGGNTQYF.